The rows below give T cell receptor beta chains drawn from one sample of a study of blood T cell repertoires in COVID-19. Assay: immunoSEQ multiplex PCR; the TCRdb copy retains only in-frame clones and omits some. The table records about 230,000 clones, around 84% of them present only once. Sequences were obtained from peripheral blood. These receptors all come from a man aged 50-60 years with COVID-19, enrolled during active disease. Each CDR3 is given with its conserved first and last residue. Each record gives: D gene, V gene, J gene, clone size, CDR3 DNA, CDR3 protein. D genes are given only for firm matches. The size of a clone is reported for some rows only, either as once, few or many, or as a class for expanded clones.

D: TRBD1; V: TRBV7-3; J: TRBJ1-6; size: NA; DNA: TGTGCCAGCAGTTCAACAGGGGATTCACCCCTCCACTTT; CDR3: CASSSTGDSPLHF
D: TRBD2; V: TRBV27; J: TRBJ2-7; size: many; DNA: TGTGCCAGCAGTTCCTCTCGGGGGGTCCTCTCCTACGAGCAGTACTTC; CDR3: CASSSSRGVLSYEQYF
D: NA; V: TRBV5-1; J: TRBJ2-2; size: NA; DNA: TGCGCCAGCAGCTTGGGGCTGAGGACAGAGAACACCGGGGAGCTGTTTTTT; CDR3: CASSLGLRTENTGELFF
D: NA; V: TRBV4-2; J: TRBJ1-1; size: NA; DNA: TGTGCCAGCAGCCAAAACAGGAACACTGAAGCTTTCTTT; CDR3: CASSQNRNTEAFF
D: NA; V: TRBV5-1; J: TRBJ2-5; size: NA; DNA: TGCGCCAGCAGCTCTCAGGAGACCCAGTACTTC; CDR3: CASSSQETQYF
D: TRBD1; V: TRBV28; J: TRBJ2-7; size: NA; DNA: TGTGCCAGCAGTTTCACCCTGACCCCCCGGGACAGACACATCGCGTACTTC; CDR3: CASSFTLTPRDRHIAYF
D: TRBD1; V: TRBV24-1; J: TRBJ2-3; size: few; DNA: TGTGCCACCAGTGATCCTCCTGACAGGGGAACAGATACGCAGTATTTT; CDR3: CATSDPPDRGTDTQYF
D: TRBD2; V: TRBV5-4; J: TRBJ2-7; size: NA; DNA: TGTGCCAGCAGCTTGGCACCTAGCGGGAGGGTTTACGAGCAGTACTTC; CDR3: CASSLAPSGRVYEQYF
D: TRBD2; V: TRBV5-1; J: TRBJ2-1; size: once; DNA: TGCGCCAGCAGCTTGGTTGCGCGGGGGATTGGGAATGAGCAGTTCTTC; CDR3: CASSLVARGIGNEQFF
D: NA; V: TRBV5-4; J: TRBJ2-4; size: NA; DNA: TGTGCCAGCAGCTTGGCAGGGCGGGGAAACATTCAGTACTTC; CDR3: CASSLAGRGNIQYF
D: TRBD2; V: TRBV27; J: TRBJ2-7; size: NA; DNA: TGTGCCAGCAGCCCTTGGGGGACTAGCGGGCCCTACGAGCAGTACTTC; CDR3: CASSPWGTSGPYEQYF
D: TRBD2; V: TRBV19; J: TRBJ2-3; size: NA; DNA: TGTGCCAGTAGACTCTCCGGGACTAGCACCACAGATACGCAGTATTTT; CDR3: CASRLSGTSTTDTQYF
D: NA; V: TRBV7-9; J: TRBJ1-1; size: NA; DNA: TGTGCCAGCAGCTTTTTGGCTCCTGGTCCCACTGAAGCTTTCTTT; CDR3: CASSFLAPGPTEAFF
D: TRBD1; V: TRBV27; J: TRBJ2-7; size: NA; DNA: TGTGCCAGCAGTTTAGACAGGGGGCGGTACGAGCAGTACTTC; CDR3: CASSLDRGRYEQYF
D: NA; V: TRBV4-2; J: TRBJ2-7; size: NA; DNA: TGTGCCAGCAGCCAAGAACAGGTAGTCCAGTACGAGCAGTACTTC; CDR3: CASSQEQVVQYEQYF
D: TRBD2; V: TRBV10-3; J: TRBJ2-7; size: once; DNA: TGTGCCATCAGTGTATTGGGGGGGAGCTCCTACGAGCAGTACTTC; CDR3: CAISVLGGSSYEQYF
D: NA; V: TRBV4-3; J: TRBJ1-3; size: NA; DNA: TGCGCCAGCAGCCAAGAGTATAGAAACACCATATATTTT; CDR3: CASSQEYRNTIYF
D: NA; V: TRBV5-4; J: TRBJ2-7; size: NA; DNA: TGTGCCAGCAGCCTGGGGACTCTTGATGAGCAGTACTTC; CDR3: CASSLGTLDEQYF
D: TRBD1; V: TRBV5-1; J: TRBJ2-1; size: NA; DNA: TGCGCCAGCAGCTTGGGTTGGGCAGGGGGCGTCTGGCAGTTCTTC; CDR3: CASSLGWAGGVWQFF
D: TRBD1; V: TRBV9; J: TRBJ1-4; size: NA; DNA: TGTGCCAGCAGCGCAGGACAGGGGGCTAATGAAAAACTGTTTTTT; CDR3: CASSAGQGANEKLFF
D: NA; V: TRBV29-1; J: TRBJ2-2; size: once; DNA: TGCAGCGTTGACAGGGGAAACACCGGGGAGCTGTTTTTT; CDR3: CSVDRGNTGELFF
D: TRBD2; V: TRBV5-6; J: TRBJ2-3; size: NA; DNA: TGTGCCAGCAGCTTGGTTGTGGGAGGGGCGGGAATAAGCACAGATACGCAGTATTTT; CDR3: CASSLVVGGAGISTDTQYF
D: TRBD1; V: TRBV7-9; J: TRBJ1-2; size: NA; DNA: TGTGCCAGCGGTTTTGGGGGGACAGCCAGCTTAAGGGATGGTTACACCTTC; CDR3: CASGFGGTASLRDGYTF
D: TRBD1; V: TRBV24-1; J: TRBJ2-2; size: NA; DNA: TGTGCCACCAGTGATTTGGAAGGGGGCAACACCGGGGAGCTGTTTTTT; CDR3: CATSDLEGGNTGELFF
D: NA; V: TRBV5-8; J: TRBJ2-3; size: once; DNA: TGTGCCAGCACCTACGTTTTAGCGAGCACAGATACGCAGTATTTT; CDR3: CASTYVLASTDTQYF
D: TRBD2; V: TRBV7-3; J: TRBJ2-2; size: NA; DNA: TGTGCCAGCAGCTTAAGTCTCGCTAGCGGGACCCGGGGCGGGGAGCTGTTTTTT; CDR3: CASSLSLASGTRGGELFF
D: NA; V: TRBV6-1; J: TRBJ1-5; size: few; DNA: TGTGCCAGCAGTGAAGGCGACAGAGTTCAGCCCCAGCATTTT; CDR3: CASSEGDRVQPQHF
D: NA; V: TRBV7-6; J: TRBJ1-3; size: NA; DNA: TGTGCCAGCAGCCCAAATACAGCTTCGTCTGGAAACACCATATATTTT; CDR3: CASSPNTASSGNTIYF
D: TRBD2; V: TRBV5-1; J: TRBJ2-3; size: once; DNA: TGCGCCAGCAGCTTACAGACTAGCGAGGTGAATACGCAGTATTTT; CDR3: CASSLQTSEVNTQYF
D: TRBD2; V: TRBV6-5; J: TRBJ2-6; size: NA; DNA: TGTGCCAGCAGTTACCGGGGGGCTGGGGCCAACGTCCTGACTTTC; CDR3: CASSYRGAGANVLTF
D: NA; V: TRBV5-1; J: TRBJ2-6; size: NA; DNA: TGCGCCAGCCAACCGTCCCTTGGCCCTGGGGCCAACGTCCTGACTTTC; CDR3: CASQPSLGPGANVLTF
D: TRBD1; V: TRBV10-3; J: TRBJ2-2; size: NA; DNA: TGTGCCATCGCCTTAGGGACAGGCCAGAACACCGGGGAGCTGTTTTTT; CDR3: CAIALGTGQNTGELFF
D: NA; V: TRBV19; J: TRBJ1-2; size: NA; DNA: TGTGCCAGTAGCCCCAGGGTAGGACGGACTAACTATGGCTACACCTTC; CDR3: CASSPRVGRTNYGYTF
D: NA; V: TRBV5-1; J: TRBJ2-5; size: NA; DNA: TGCGCCAGCAGCTTGCAGTCAGAAGAGACCCAGTACTTC; CDR3: CASSLQSEETQYF
D: TRBD2; V: TRBV6-1; J: TRBJ2-1; size: NA; DNA: TGTGCCAGCAGGGAAAGGTTCCGTCGCGGGGGGAACAATGAGCAGTTCTTC; CDR3: CASRERFRRGGNNEQFF
D: TRBD1; V: TRBV7-2; J: TRBJ1-2; size: NA; DNA: TGTGCCAGCAGCCTTAGCGACAGGGGCCGTTATGGCTACACCTTC; CDR3: CASSLSDRGRYGYTF
D: NA; V: TRBV5-1; J: TRBJ2-2; size: few; DNA: TGCGCCAGCTTCGGCCCTCCGGGGGTAGCCGGGGAGCTGTTTTTT; CDR3: CASFGPPGVAGELFF
D: NA; V: TRBV28; J: TRBJ2-1; size: NA; DNA: TGTGCCAGCGTCGCAGTCCCCATAATCAATGAGCAGTTCTTC; CDR3: CASVAVPIINEQFF
D: TRBD2; V: TRBV10-3; J: TRBJ2-7; size: NA; DNA: TGTGCCATCAGTGAGGCGGGACTAGCGGCGTCCTACGAGCAGTACTTC; CDR3: CAISEAGLAASYEQYF
D: NA; V: TRBV6-5; J: TRBJ1-1; size: once; DNA: TGTGCCAGCAGCACCCGGGGGTTCGGCACTGAAGCTTTCTTT; CDR3: CASSTRGFGTEAFF
D: NA; V: TRBV25-1; J: TRBJ2-2; size: NA; DNA: TGTGCCAGCAGAGGGGCGGGGGAGCTGTTTTTT; CDR3: CASRGAGELFF